Sequencing of this T cell receptor (beta chain) was carried out in a study of technical replicates of blood from several donors. The table came from immunoSEQ multiplex PCR; TCRdb's copy has only in-frame clones and leaves some out. The table lists 85,000 to 100,000 clones, approximately 95% of them singletons. The CDR3 has 15 residues. Looked up from germline, CDR1 is SEHNR and CDR2 is FQNEAQ (reference sequence). The V end lost 5 bases, the J end lost 3 bases, and 11 bases lay between the germline ends. V and J are TRBV7-9 and TRBJ1-6; no reliable D call. The receptor comes from a human donor in good health. Sample: T cells isolated from PBMCs. The CDR3 nucleotides read TGTGCCAGCAGCCCCCGAGGGCTCTATAATTCACCCCTCCACTTT. Translated: CASSPRGLYNSPLHF.